This is a list of T cell receptor beta chains from one sample in a study of spatial heterogeneity in lung cancer. Each CDR3 protein is one row after TCRdb ran MiXCR on the 5' RACE reads. Among around 100,000 distinct CDR3 sequences listed, about 4.4% were seen once. The sample here was lung tumor tissue, taken at surgery. The receptor source for this set is a male donor with early-stage non-small cell lung cancer. Each CDR3 is given with its conserved first and last residue. Each record gives: V gene, D gene, J gene, clone size, CDR3 DNA, CDR3 protein. A D gene is named only where the DNA matches it firmly. Expanded clones get a size class; other rows say once, few or many, or leave the size out.

V gene: TRBV19; D gene: .; J gene: TRBJ1-1; clone size: few; CDR3 DNA: TGTGCCAGTAGTAGGTGGGCCTCGAACACTGAAGCTTTCTTT; CDR3 protein: CASSRWASNTEAFF
V gene: TRBV11-2; D gene: .; J gene: TRBJ2-2; clone size: many; CDR3 DNA: TGTGCCAGCAGCTTAGTCGGTGGGAGTAGGACCGGGGAGCTGTTTTTT; CDR3 protein: CASSLVGGSRTGELFF
V gene: TRBV29-1; D gene: .; J gene: TRBJ2-7; clone size: few; CDR3 DNA: TGCAGCGTCCTACAGGGATTGATTAATCCCTACGAGCAGTACTTC; CDR3 protein: CSVLQGLINPYEQYF
V gene: TRBV24-1; D gene: TRBD1; J gene: TRBJ2-1; clone size: many; CDR3 DNA: TGTGCCACCAGTGGACAGGGCGGAGAGCAGTTCTTC; CDR3 protein: CATSGQGGEQFF
V gene: TRBV27; D gene: .; J gene: TRBJ1-6; clone size: .; CDR3 DNA: TGTGCCAGCAGTTTATCCGGAAGGGGATTGGGTTCACCCCTCCACTTT; CDR3 protein: CASSLSGRGLGSPLHF
V gene: TRBV7-9; D gene: .; J gene: TRBJ2-7; clone size: .; CDR3 DNA: TGTGCCAGCAACCTAGGGAGCTACGAGCAGTACTTC; CDR3 protein: CASNLGSYEQYF
V gene: TRBV6-5; D gene: .; J gene: TRBJ1-1; clone size: many; CDR3 DNA: TGTGCCAGCAGCCGGATATTGGGGGGAAACACTGAAGCTTTCTTT; CDR3 protein: CASSRILGGNTEAFF
V gene: TRBV5-1; D gene: TRBD1; J gene: TRBJ2-5; clone size: few; CDR3 DNA: TGCGCCAGCAGCTTGGAGGGACAGGGGCAGGAGACCCAGTACTTC; CDR3 protein: CASSLEGQGQETQYF
V gene: TRBV29-1; D gene: .; J gene: TRBJ1-2; clone size: many; CDR3 DNA: TGCAGCGTTGAAAGGAGAACCAACTATGGCTACACCTTC; CDR3 protein: CSVERRTNYGYTF
V gene: TRBV5-1; D gene: .; J gene: TRBJ2-3; clone size: many; CDR3 DNA: TGCGCCAGCAGCTTCGACGGCCCGGGAGTGGCAGATACGCAGTATTTT; CDR3 protein: CASSFDGPGVADTQYF
V gene: TRBV28; D gene: .; J gene: TRBJ1-2; clone size: many; CDR3 DNA: TGTGCCAGCAGTCTAGGACCTCTGATATCTTTAAAAGGCTACACCTTC; CDR3 protein: CASSLGPLISLKGYTF
V gene: TRBV5-1; D gene: .; J gene: TRBJ1-4; clone size: many; CDR3 DNA: TGCGCCAGCAGCTTGACGTTTGCAACTAATGAAAAACTGTTTTTT; CDR3 protein: CASSLTFATNEKLFF
V gene: TRBV13; D gene: .; J gene: TRBJ1-2; clone size: many; CDR3 DNA: TGTGCCAGCAGCTTAGGCGGGGGTGTCTTAGGCTACACCTTC; CDR3 protein: CASSLGGGVLGYTF
V gene: TRBV9; D gene: TRBD1; J gene: TRBJ1-3; clone size: many; CDR3 DNA: TGTGCCAGCAGCCGGACAGGGGATGAATCTGGAAACACCATATATTTT; CDR3 protein: CASSRTGDESGNTIYF
V gene: TRBV6-1; D gene: .; J gene: TRBJ1-5; clone size: .; CDR3 DNA: TGTGCCAGCAGTGAACGGGAAATTCAGCCCCAGCATTTT; CDR3 protein: CASSEREIQPQHF
V gene: TRBV28; D gene: TRBD1; J gene: TRBJ2-7; clone size: many; CDR3 DNA: TGTGCCAGCAGTTCCCTACCGGGACAGGGTCGATACGAGCAGTACTTC; CDR3 protein: CASSSLPGQGRYEQYF
V gene: TRBV6-5; D gene: TRBD2; J gene: TRBJ2-6; clone size: many; CDR3 DNA: TGTGCCAGCAGTCTTAGCGGGAGTGTTCCTGGGGCCAACGTCCTGACTTTC; CDR3 protein: CASSLSGSVPGANVLTF
V gene: TRBV13; D gene: .; J gene: TRBJ2-7; clone size: many; CDR3 DNA: TGTGCCAGCAGCTTAGGAGGATGGGGTTACGAGCAGTACTTC; CDR3 protein: CASSLGGWGYEQYF
V gene: TRBV2; D gene: .; J gene: TRBJ1-5; clone size: many; CDR3 DNA: TGTGCCAGCAGTGAAGGCGCACAATATCAGCCCCAGCATTTT; CDR3 protein: CASSEGAQYQPQHF
V gene: TRBV7-3; D gene: TRBD2; J gene: TRBJ2-3; clone size: many; CDR3 DNA: TGTGCCAGCAGCTTAATGGGACTAGCGGACACAGATACGCAGTATTTT; CDR3 protein: CASSLMGLADTDTQYF
V gene: TRBV7-9; D gene: TRBD1; J gene: TRBJ2-1; clone size: many; CDR3 DNA: TGTGCCAGCAGAAAAAGCAGGGGGCCGGACAATGAGCAGTTCTTC; CDR3 protein: CASRKSRGPDNEQFF
V gene: TRBV28; D gene: .; J gene: TRBJ2-6; clone size: many; CDR3 DNA: TGTGCCAGCAGTCCCCTGTCTGGGGCCAACGTCCTGACTTTC; CDR3 protein: CASSPLSGANVLTF
V gene: TRBV19; D gene: .; J gene: TRBJ2-6; clone size: .; CDR3 DNA: TGTGCCAGTAGTTCCTATAAGAACGCGGCAGGGGCCAACGTCCTGACTTTC; CDR3 protein: CASSSYKNAAGANVLTF
V gene: TRBV2; D gene: .; J gene: TRBJ1-1; clone size: many; CDR3 DNA: TGTGCCAGCAGTGACAACGTGGCTGAAGCTTTCTTT; CDR3 protein: CASSDNVAEAFF
V gene: TRBV20-1; D gene: TRBD1; J gene: TRBJ2-2; clone size: .; CDR3 DNA: TGCAGTGCTCCCCGGACAGGAAGGCCCGGGGAGCTGTTTTTT; CDR3 protein: CSAPRTGRPGELFF
V gene: TRBV11-2; D gene: TRBD1; J gene: TRBJ1-4; clone size: many; CDR3 DNA: TGTGCCAGCAGCTTACGACAGGGAGGGGAAAAACTGTTTTTT; CDR3 protein: CASSLRQGGEKLFF
V gene: TRBV28; D gene: TRBD2; J gene: TRBJ2-3; clone size: many; CDR3 DNA: TGTGCCAGCAGTTTAGCTAGCGGTGATGGGGATACGCAGTATTTT; CDR3 protein: CASSLASGDGDTQYF
V gene: TRBV3-1; D gene: .; J gene: TRBJ2-7; clone size: .; CDR3 DNA: TGTGCCAGCAGCCAAGAGGGGGAGCGGAACGAGCAGTACTTC; CDR3 protein: CASSQEGERNEQYF
V gene: TRBV27; D gene: TRBD1; J gene: TRBJ2-7; clone size: many; CDR3 DNA: TGTGCCAGCAGTTTAATTGGGGACAGGGAACCGGTGGACGAGCAGTACTTC; CDR3 protein: CASSLIGDREPVDEQYF
V gene: TRBV5-1; D gene: TRBD2; J gene: TRBJ2-3; clone size: many; CDR3 DNA: TGCGCCAGCAGCTTCGGACTAGCGGTCTTTTCCACAGATACGCAGTATTTT; CDR3 protein: CASSFGLAVFSTDTQYF
V gene: TRBV6-1; D gene: .; J gene: TRBJ1-4; clone size: few; CDR3 DNA: TGTGCCAGCAGTGAAAGGCTCCTGGATGAAAAACTGTTTTTT; CDR3 protein: CASSERLLDEKLFF
V gene: TRBV20-1; D gene: TRBD1; J gene: TRBJ2-1; clone size: many; CDR3 DNA: TGCAGTGCTAGTTCCCCCAGGACAGGAACGAGTGAGCAGTTCTTC; CDR3 protein: CSASSPRTGTSEQFF
V gene: TRBV7-2; D gene: .; J gene: TRBJ1-1; clone size: many; CDR3 DNA: TGTGCCAGCAGCTTAGTATCTGGGGACACTGAAGCTTTCTTT; CDR3 protein: CASSLVSGDTEAFF
V gene: TRBV6-5; D gene: .; J gene: TRBJ2-1; clone size: many; CDR3 DNA: TGTGCCAGCAGCCGTGGGTCCCGGGGCCCTCGGAATGAGCAGTTCTTC; CDR3 protein: CASSRGSRGPRNEQFF
V gene: TRBV27; D gene: .; J gene: TRBJ2-7; clone size: .; CDR3 DNA: TGTGCCAGCAGGGATAGACTAACATACGAGCAGTACTTC; CDR3 protein: CASRDRLTYEQYF
V gene: TRBV20-1; D gene: .; J gene: TRBJ2-3; clone size: many; CDR3 DNA: TGCAGTGCTAGGGCAAGGGAGAAAGGCACAGATACGCAGTATTTT; CDR3 protein: CSARAREKGTDTQYF
V gene: TRBV11-3; D gene: .; J gene: TRBJ2-3; clone size: .; CDR3 DNA: TGTGCCAGCAGCATCGGGAATACAGATACGCAGTATTTT; CDR3 protein: CASSIGNTDTQYF
V gene: TRBV6-5; D gene: .; J gene: TRBJ1-6; clone size: many; CDR3 DNA: TGTGCCAGCAGTTACTCACGGACTACGGGTACACCCCTCCACTTT; CDR3 protein: CASSYSRTTGTPLHF
V gene: TRBV27; D gene: TRBD1; J gene: TRBJ2-1; clone size: many; CDR3 DNA: TGTGCCAGCAGTTTACTACCGGGACAGGGGGGGAATGAGCAGCTCTTC; CDR3 protein: CASSLLPGQGGNEQLF
V gene: TRBV7-9; D gene: .; J gene: TRBJ2-3; clone size: many; CDR3 DNA: TGTGCCAGCAGCCCAAGGGAGAGAGCCACAGATACGCAGTATTTT; CDR3 protein: CASSPRERATDTQYF
V gene: TRBV7-8; D gene: .; J gene: TRBJ2-2; clone size: many; CDR3 DNA: TGTGCCAGCAGTTCCACCCGACGGACCAACACCGGGGAGCTGTTTTTT; CDR3 protein: CASSSTRRTNTGELFF
V gene: TRBV28; D gene: .; J gene: TRBJ2-1; clone size: many; CDR3 DNA: TGTGCCACCACGGGGGACGTCTACAATGAGCAGTTCTTC; CDR3 protein: CATTGDVYNEQFF
V gene: TRBV5-1; D gene: .; J gene: TRBJ2-1; clone size: many; CDR3 DNA: TGCGCCAGCAGCTCTACAGGGACGGGGAGTGAGCAGTTCTTC; CDR3 protein: CASSSTGTGSEQFF
V gene: TRBV9; D gene: .; J gene: TRBJ2-3; clone size: .; CDR3 DNA: TGTGCCAGCAGCGTAGCGGGAGAGGGTCTTACAGATACGCAGTATTTT; CDR3 protein: CASSVAGEGLTDTQYF
V gene: TRBV19; D gene: TRBD2; J gene: TRBJ2-7; clone size: .; CDR3 DNA: TGTGCCAGTAGTATGACACTAGCGGGAAACTCCTACGAGCAGTACTTC; CDR3 protein: CASSMTLAGNSYEQYF
V gene: TRBV5-1; D gene: .; J gene: TRBJ2-5; clone size: many; CDR3 DNA: TGCGCCAGCAGCTTAAGGTGGCAGCGCGGAAGCCAAGAGACCCAGTACTTC; CDR3 protein: CASSLRWQRGSQETQYF
V gene: TRBV5-1; D gene: .; J gene: TRBJ1-2; clone size: many; CDR3 DNA: TGCGCCAGCTCCGGTGGGGGGCTGGGCTACACCTTC; CDR3 protein: CASSGGGLGYTF
V gene: TRBV6-5; D gene: .; J gene: TRBJ2-7; clone size: many; CDR3 DNA: TGTGCCAGCAGATATATCACGGGGCCTTCCTACGAGCAGTACTTC; CDR3 protein: CASRYITGPSYEQYF
V gene: TRBV5-1; D gene: .; J gene: TRBJ2-4; clone size: many; CDR3 DNA: TGCGCCAGCAGCCCAAGACTCTCTCGGGACATTCAGTACTTC; CDR3 protein: CASSPRLSRDIQYF
V gene: TRBV10-1; D gene: TRBD2; J gene: TRBJ2-5; clone size: .; CDR3 DNA: TGCGCCAGCAGTGAGTCTGCTAGCGGGACTGAGACCCAGTACTTC; CDR3 protein: CASSESASGTETQYF
V gene: TRBV9; D gene: .; J gene: TRBJ2-5; clone size: many; CDR3 DNA: TGTGCCAGCAGCGTAGGGGGGATCTACCAAGAGACCCAGTACTTC; CDR3 protein: CASSVGGIYQETQYF
V gene: TRBV5-1; D gene: .; J gene: TRBJ2-3; clone size: many; CDR3 DNA: TGCGCCAGCAGCCCAAAGACCGGTAGCACAGATACGCAGTATTTT; CDR3 protein: CASSPKTGSTDTQYF